This note documents a single T cell receptor beta chain sequence. This entry belongs to a study of blood T cell repertoires in COVID-19. TCRdb's copy holds only in-frame clones and misses some; the assay was immunoSEQ multiplex PCR. The table records around 290,000 clones, over 75% of them present only once. This CDR3 is built from 14 residues. The junction had 2 bases not matched to a gene; V was cut back by 4 bases and J by 3 bases. Germline CDR1 is SGHDT and CDR2 is YYEEEE. Sequencing was done on a sample of PBMCs or T cells enriched from blood (not recorded which). The V call is TRBV5-6, the J call TRBJ1-2, with 11 bases lining up with TRBD1. This TCR was sampled from a woman in her thirties who had recovered from COVID-19. In DNA form, the CDR3 reads TGTGCCAGCAGCGGGACAGGGGGATACTATGGCTACACCTTC. Amino acid sequence: CASSGTGGYYGYTF.